The sequence of this TCR beta chain was determined in a study of response to subunit inactivated influenza vaccine. Whole-study findings and limits: The study's authors posited that every seasonal influenza vaccination enlists few new T cells.

Each CDR3 protein gets one entry after TCRdb re-called the RT-PCR reads with MiXCR. The repertoire has 550,000 to 800,000 distinct CDR3 sequences, approximately 15% of them found once; the top ten carry 6% to 7%. This clonotype has only a few counts. Its target is unknown. Per germline, CDR1 SGHNT and CDR2 YENEEA. V dropped 2 bases and J dropped 3; count of bases not matched to a gene: 3. This CDR3 region has 15 residues. The receptor's source is a man in his fifties who received an inactivated influenza vaccine. The chain is built from TRBV11-3 and TRBJ2-1; 8 positions match TRBD2. The sequencing used PBMCs from blood, collected roughly 15 days before vaccination. CDR3: CASSLMRGDYNEQFF. DNA for the CDR3: TGTGCCAGCAGCTTAATGCGGGGGGACTACAATGAGCAGTTCTTC.